What follows are 29 T cell receptor beta chains derived from one specimen sequenced in a study of T cell changes during pregnancy in multiple sclerosis. This table comes from immunoSEQ multiplex PCR, and its TCRdb copy is limited to in-frame clones, with some not included. The sample includes under 95,000 clones, roughly 91% of them seen just once. Sequencing used peripheral blood, obtained after pregnancy. These receptors were collected from a female donor in good health, enrolled as a control in a pregnancy study.

This rearrangement joins TRBV7-9 to TRBJ1-1; a weak D match, TRBD1 (5 bases). V gave up 3 bases and J gave up 3 bases, with 14 bases separating them. Germline V gives CDR1 SEHNR, CDR2 FQNEAQ (reference sequence). The length of the CDR3 is 15 residues. The CDR3 spells CASSFVTGGDTEAFF. The DNA for the CDR3 is TGTGCCAGCAGCTTCGTGACGGGGGGGGACACTGAAGCTTTCTTT.

The chain combines TRBV7-8 with TRBJ2-2; unclear D gene. This CDR3 has 13 residues. V was shortened by 4 bases and J by 8 bases, with 11 bases between the two germline ends. The germline gives CDR1 SGHVS, CDR2 FQNEAQ. The CDR3 nucleotides are TGTGCCAGCAGCTATATATCCGGTGGGGAGCTGTTTTTT. It is translated as CASSYISGGELFF.

The V gene is TRBV6-4, the J gene TRBJ1-2; D is undetermined. Trimming removed 3 bases from V and 5 bases from J, with 13 bases in between. The CDR3 runs 14 residues. CDR1 is MRHNA, CDR2 SNTAGT, per germline. The CDR3 loop is CASSERRDGYGYTF. The DNA for the CDR3 is TGTGCCAGCAGTGAGAGGAGAGACGGGTATGGCTACACCTTC.

The chain recombines TRBV7-8 with TRBJ1-6; D gene uncertain. The CDR3 contains 15 residues. CDR1 and CDR2 (germline): SGHVS, FQNEAQ. With 7 bases removed from V and 0 bases from J, the gap between germline ends came to 10 bases. For the CDR3, the DNA is TGTGCCAGCACGCCTTCTAGCTCCTATAATTCACCCCTCCACTTT. Translation gives CASTPSSSYNSPLHF.

This clone was observed a handful of times. The V call is TRBV20-1, the J call TRBJ1-1, with no clear D. The CDR3 is 11 amino acids. The V gene lost 4 bases and the J gene lost 4 bases, with 7 bases spanning the gap. Germline CDR1 and CDR2: DFQATT and SNEGSKA (reference sequence). The CDR3 DNA is TGCAGTGCTAAGCTTGGCACTGAAGCTTTCTTT. Protein sequence: CSAKLGTEAFF.

CDR3 loop: CASSQGAGQATTEAFF. The DNA for the CDR3 is TGTGCCAGCAGCCAGGGAGCGGGACAGGCAACCACTGAAGCTTTCTTT. The genes are TRBV4-2 and TRBJ1-1, with 8 bases lining up with TRBD1. This CDR3 has 16 amino acids. The V and J ends lost 3 bases and 4 bases, in that order; junction bases with no gene match: 10. The germline V gene has CDR1 LGHNA and CDR2 YNFKEQ.

The V and J genes are TRBV18 and TRBJ2-7; 9 bases match TRBD1. The junction had 10 bases not matched to a gene; V was cut back by 3 bases and J by 4 bases. This CDR3 is built from 16 residues. Germline V CDR1 and CDR2: KGHSH, LQKENI. The CDR3 protein is CASSPPRGQGRYEQYF. DNA for the CDR3: TGTGCCAGCTCACCCCCCCGGGGACAGGGTCGGTACGAGCAGTACTTC. The variable domain in full, with the rest retrieved from reference TRBV18 and TRBJ2-7, is NAGVMQNPRHLVRRRGQEARLRCSPMKGHSHVYWYRQLPEEGLKFMVYLQKENIIDESGMPKERFSAEFPKEGPSILRIQQVVRGDSAAYFCASSPPRGQGRYEQYFGPGTRLTVT.

This clone was detected only once. The genes are TRBV19 and TRBJ1-4, with no clear D. This CDR3 has 15 residues. Germline V gene sequence: CDR1 LNHDA, CDR2 SQIVND (reference sequence). Trimming left V 5 bases short and J 6 bases short, with 16 bases between. CDR3 sequence (DNA): TGTGCCAGTAGTGGCCGAGAGAGGGAGCATGAAAAACTGTTTTTT. Its translation: CASSGREREHEKLFF.

In its sample, this clone was seen once. The J gene is TRBJ1-2, the V gene TRBV7-3; 8 bases match TRBD1. CDR3 length: 15 amino acids. After removal of 1 base from V and 4 bases from J, the junction contained 5 bases not matched to a gene. The germline V gene encodes CDR1 SGHTA and CDR2 FQGTGA. Here the CDR3 DNA reads TGTGCCAGCAGCTTAAGTGGGACAGGCTCCTATGGCTACACCTTC. Its protein product is CASSLSGTGSYGYTF.

The V call is TRBV7-2, the J call TRBJ2-4; 11 nucleotides line up with TRBD1. Germline values: CDR1 SGHTA, CDR2 FQGNSA. The CDR3 contains 16 residues. Trimming cost V 6 bases and J 0 bases; bases outside gene matches: 4. CDR3 nucleotide sequence: TGTGCCAGCAGTCCGGACAGGGGGCTAGCCAAAAACATTCAGTACTTC. Its protein is CASSPDRGLAKNIQYF.

This chain uses TRBV7-2 with TRBJ1-1, with D hard to call. The CDR3 loop spans 14 amino acids. V gave up 1 base and J gave up 2 bases, with 8 bases separating them. Germline lookup yields CDR1 SGHTA and CDR2 FQGNSA. The CDR3 nucleotides read TGTGCCAGCAGCTTAGGGCAGATAAACACTGAAGCTTTCTTT. Translation: CASSLGQINTEAFF.

This clone occurred a few times. The chain carries TRBV6-5 and TRBJ1-1, with TRBD1 identical over 7 bases. CDR3 size: 13 residues. Germline CDR1 MNHEY, CDR2 SVGAGI. Trimming removed 5 bases from V and 8 bases from J; junction bases left unmatched: 8. This CDR3 reads CASSVTGNREAFF. In DNA form, the CDR3 reads TGTGCCAGCAGTGTGACAGGGAATAGAGAAGCTTTCTTT.

V and J are TRBV18 and TRBJ2-7, with TRBD2 matching 9 bases. The CDR3 covers 16 residues. CDR1 is KGHSH and CDR2 is LQKENI in the germline V gene. Trimming at V came to 3 bases and at J to 1 base, leaving 7 bases not matched to a gene. The CDR3 coding sequence is TGTGCCAGCTCACCCTTCTCGGGACTAGCTTCCTACGAGCAGTACTTC. This sequence encodes CASSPFSGLASYEQYF.

The rearrangement joins TRBV6-5 to TRBJ2-3; D perhaps matches TRBD2 (5 bases). The CDR3 is 15 residues long. Germline V gene sequence: CDR1 MNHEY, CDR2 SVGAGI. The V and J ends lost 7 bases and 1 base respectively, with 15 bases between them. In nucleotides, the CDR3 is TGTGCCAGCACACGAGGTAGCGCGGGCACAGATACGCAGTATTTT. As protein: CASTRGSAGTDTQYF.

The chain uses TRBV2 and TRBJ1-3; TRBD1 is a possible D gene (5 bases). The CDR3 totals 15 residues. V lost 7 bases and J lost 4, with 17 bases in between. Per germline, CDR1 SNHLY and CDR2 FYNNEI. The CDR3: CASNPTGLGGNTIYF. CDR3 nucleotide sequence: TGTGCCAGCAATCCCACGGGACTAGGAGGAAACACCATATATTTT.

The V gene is TRBV11-3, the J gene TRBJ2-2; perhaps TRBD1 as D (5 bases). The CDR3 sequence is 15 residues long. The germline V and J ends were trimmed by 1 base and 4 bases, with 10 bases remaining between them. Germline CDR1 is SGHNT and CDR2 is YENEEA. The CDR3 DNA reads TGTGCCAGCAGCTTAGGCAGGGAACTCACCGGGGAGCTGTTTTTT. Protein sequence: CASSLGRELTGELFF.

The chain uses TRBV9 and TRBJ2-1; no clear D. There are 13 residues in the CDR3. The germline V gene encodes CDR1 SGDLS and CDR2 YYNGEE. V gave up 3 bases and J gave up 5 bases, with 9 bases separating them. The CDR3 DNA reads as TGTGCCAGCAGCGATGGGCCCCACAATGAGCAGTTCTTC. It translates to CASSDGPHNEQFF.

The genes are TRBV5-8 and TRBJ2-2; D is possibly TRBD1 (6 bases). CDR1 and CDR2 (germline): SGHTS, YDEGEE. V lost 4 bases and J 0 bases, leaving 13 bases between the germline ends. This CDR3 contains 16 residues. The CDR3 reads CASSPLGTTNTGELFF. The CDR3 DNA reads as TGTGCCAGCAGCCCCCTGGGGACAACGAACACCGGGGAGCTGTTTTTT.

The chain is built from TRBV29-1 and TRBJ1-5, with D tentatively TRBD1 (6 bases). Germline CDR1 and CDR2: SQVTM and ANQGSEA. V was clipped by 4 bases and J by 4 bases, with 14 bases between them. The CDR3 has 14 residues. CDR3 nucleotide sequence: TGCAGCGTTGGGGACACTCGGCCGAATCAGCCCCAGCATTTT. This sequence encodes CSVGDTRPNQPQHF.

This chain connects TRBV7-2 to TRBJ2-3; TRBD2 might be the D (5 bases). The CDR3 loop spans 16 amino acids. Trimming cost V 5 bases and J 2 bases, with 17 bases left between them. Germline V CDR1 and CDR2: SGHTA, FQGNSA. The CDR3 loop reads CASSPDGLLNTDTQYF. The CDR3 region has the DNA TGTGCCAGCAGCCCCGATGGACTTCTCAACACAGATACGCAGTATTTT.

This clone was observed a few times. V usage is TRBV9 and J usage is TRBJ1-6; TRBD1 is a possible D gene (6 bases). The V and J ends lost 7 bases and 7 bases respectively, with 18 bases between them. The V gene's germline CDR1 is SGDLS and CDR2 YYNGEE. The CDR3 is 15 residues long. The CDR3 sequence is CASAPQQGKNSPLHF. CDR3 nucleotide sequence: TGTGCCAGCGCCCCCCAACAGGGAAAAAATTCACCCCTCCACTTT.

The V gene is TRBV13, the J gene TRBJ1-5; no clear D gene. CDR1 is PRHDT and CDR2 is FYEKMQ in the germline V gene (reference sequence). The CDR3 has 14 amino acids. Trimming took 6 bases from V and 0 from J, leaving 9 bases between them. DNA of the CDR3: TGTGCCAGCAGAAAGAGAGATAGCAATCAGCCCCAGCATTTT. This translates into CASRKRDSNQPQHF. Supplemented by reference TRBV13 and TRBJ1-5, the full variable domain reads AAGVIQSPRHLIKEKRETATLKCYPIPRHDTVYWYQQGPGQDPQFLISFYEKMQSDKGSIPDRFSAQQFSDYHSELNMSSLELGDSALYFCASRKRDSNQPQHFGDGTRLSIL.

This clone was seen once. CDR3 nucleotide sequence: TGTGCCAGCGGAGGGGTTCATCAGCCCCAGCATTTT. This sequence encodes CASGGVHQPQHF. V and J are TRBV9 and TRBJ1-5, with a tentative D call TRBD1 (5 bases). V lost 7 bases, J lost 5 bases, and 10 bases lay in between. CDR3 size: 12 residues. CDR1 is SGDLS, CDR2 YYNGEE, per germline.

This clone showed up just once. The V gene is TRBV5-1, the J gene TRBJ2-7; D remains ambiguous. V lost 0 bases to trimming and J lost 0 bases, with 10 bases between them. This CDR3 is built from 15 residues. Germline CDR1 reads SGHRS; CDR2 reads YFSETQ. In DNA, the CDR3 is TGCGCCAGCAGCTTGGAAGCCGCCGCCTCCTACGAGCAGTACTTC. Protein: CASSLEAAASYEQYF.

This clone was observed once. The chain carries TRBV30 and TRBJ1-2, with 9 bases aligning to TRBD1. V was clipped by 5 bases and J by 4 bases; unmatched bases: 5. The CDR3 has 13 residues. Germline-derived CDR1 and CDR2 are GTSNPN and SVGIG (reference sequence). DNA of the CDR3: TGTGCCTGGGAGGGGGACAGGGCCTATGGCTACACCTTC. Translated: CAWEGDRAYGYTF.

The chain recombines TRBV13 with TRBJ1-5, with D unclear. Germline V gene sequence: CDR1 PRHDT, CDR2 FYEKMQ (reference sequence). This CDR3 has 12 residues. V was trimmed by 5 bases and J by 7 bases, leaving 9 bases between them. The CDR3 DNA is TGTGCCAGCAGCCAACTGGGCCAGCCCCAGCATTTT. The encoded protein is CASSQLGQPQHF.

V gene TRBV7-2 combines with J gene TRBJ2-3; D ambiguous. Germline V gene sequence: CDR1 SGHTA, CDR2 FQGNSA. Trimming took off 5 bases at V and 10 bases at J, with 13 bases between the two ends. The CDR3 covers 12 residues. CDR3 coding DNA: TGTGCCAGCAGCCTTAACATGGTGGCGCAGTATTTT. Translated: CASSLNMVAQYF.

The V call is TRBV29-1, the J call TRBJ2-1, with 8 bases aligning to TRBD1. This CDR3 is built from 21 residues. Trimming cost V 0 bases and J 0 bases; bases outside gene matches: 19. Germline-derived CDR1 and CDR2 are SQVTM and ANQGSEA. The CDR3 here is CSVEDYRDRRRQGSSYNEQFF. The CDR3, as DNA: TGCAGCGTTGAAGATTATCGGGATCGTAGAAGACAGGGGAGCTCCTACAATGAGCAGTTCTTC.

The genes are TRBV10-3 and TRBJ1-1, with D maybe TRBD1 (5 bases). Trimming took off 6 bases at V and 2 bases at J, with 13 bases between the two ends. Germline lookup yields CDR1 ENHRY and CDR2 SYGVKD. The CDR3 covers 14 residues. CDR3 sequence (DNA): TGTGCCATCAGCCAGGGCGGGGGAAACACTGAAGCTTTCTTT. Protein: CAISQGGGNTEAFF.